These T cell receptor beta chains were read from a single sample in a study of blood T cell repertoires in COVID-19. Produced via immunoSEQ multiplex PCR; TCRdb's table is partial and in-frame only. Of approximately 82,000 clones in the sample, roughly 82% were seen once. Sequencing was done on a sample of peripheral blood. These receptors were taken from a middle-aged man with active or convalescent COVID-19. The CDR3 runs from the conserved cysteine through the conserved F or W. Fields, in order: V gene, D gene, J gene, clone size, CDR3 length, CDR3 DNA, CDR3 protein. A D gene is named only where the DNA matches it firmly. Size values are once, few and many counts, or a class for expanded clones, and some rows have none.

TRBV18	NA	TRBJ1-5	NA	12	TGTGCCAGCTCCTTATTCAATCAGCCCCAGCATTTT	CASSLFNQPQHF
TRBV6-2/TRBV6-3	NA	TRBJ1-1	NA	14	TGTGCCAGCAGTTACAGGGGTTACAACACTGAAGCTTTCTTT	CASSYRGYNTEAFF
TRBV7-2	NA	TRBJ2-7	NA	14	TGTGCCAGCAGCTTAGACGGACTCTCATACGAGCAGTACTTC	CASSLDGLSYEQYF
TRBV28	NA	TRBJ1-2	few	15	TGTGCCAGCAGTTTAGGGCGCCAGACCATCTATGGCTACACCTTC	CASSLGRQTIYGYTF
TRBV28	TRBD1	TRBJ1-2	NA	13	TGTGCCAGCGTAACAGGGGCCAACTATGGCTACACCTTC	CASVTGANYGYTF
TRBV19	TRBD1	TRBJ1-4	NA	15	TGTGCCAGTAGTATATCCCCCGACAGGGCGGAAAAACTGTTTTTT	CASSISPDRAEKLFF
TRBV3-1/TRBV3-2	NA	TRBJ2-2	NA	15	TGTGCCAGCAGCCAGCACAGGGCGAACACCGGGGAGCTGTTTTTT	CASSQHRANTGELFF
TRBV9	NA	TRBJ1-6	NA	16	TGTGCCAGCAGCGGTGGGGGGGAGTCCTATAATTCACCCCTCCACTTT	CASSGGGESYNSPLHF
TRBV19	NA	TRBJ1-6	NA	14	TGTGCCAGTAGCCATAATGATGGAGGTTCACCCCTCCACTTT	CASSHNDGGSPLHF
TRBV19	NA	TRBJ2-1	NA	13	TGTGCCAGTAGTCGTAGGTCTACGGGTGAGCAGTTCTTC	CASSRRSTGEQFF
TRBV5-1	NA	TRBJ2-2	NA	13	TGCGCCAGCAGCTCTAGTGTCACCGGGGAGCTGTTTTTT	CASSSSVTGELFF
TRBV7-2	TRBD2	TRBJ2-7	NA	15	TGTGCCAGCAGCTTGGGACTAGCGGGGGGACGAGAGCAGTACTTC	CASSLGLAGGREQYF
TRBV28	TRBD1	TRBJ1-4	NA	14	TGTGCCAGCAGGAGACAGGGCTTTAATGAAAAACTGTTTTTT	CASRRQGFNEKLFF
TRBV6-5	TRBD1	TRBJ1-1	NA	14	TGTGCCGCTAGGGACAGACTAATAAACACTGAAGCTTTCTTT	CAARDRLINTEAFF
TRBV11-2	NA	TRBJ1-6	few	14	TGTGCCAGCAGCTTGAGTGACATTTCTTCACCCCTCCACTTT	CASSLSDISSPLHF
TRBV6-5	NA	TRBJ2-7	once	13	TGTGCCAGCAGTCTCGACAGATCCTACGAGCAGTACTTC	CASSLDRSYEQYF
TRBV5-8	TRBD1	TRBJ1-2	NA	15	TGTGCCTCCCGTACTGGGGACAGGGAGACCTATGGCTACACCTTC	CASRTGDRETYGYTF
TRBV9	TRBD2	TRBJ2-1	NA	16	TGTGCCAGCAGCGTAGGATCTCCTAGCGGGGCAAATGAGCAGTTCTTC	CASSVGSPSGANEQFF
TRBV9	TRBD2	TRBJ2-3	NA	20	TGTGCCAGCAGCGCTCAGCTGGGACTAGCGGGGGGGTTAAACACAGATACGCAGTATTTT	CASSAQLGLAGGLNTDTQYF
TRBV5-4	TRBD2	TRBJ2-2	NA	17	TGTGCCAGCAGCTTGGGGGCTAGCGGGGGCCACACCGGGGAGCTGTTTTTT	CASSLGASGGHTGELFF
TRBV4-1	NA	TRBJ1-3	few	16	TGCGCCAGCAGCCAAGATTCGCGGGGGTATGGAAACACCATATATTTT	CASSQDSRGYGNTIYF
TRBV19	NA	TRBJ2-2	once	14	TGTGCCAGTAGTATCCCACAGAACACCGGGGAGCTGTTTTTT	CASSIPQNTGELFF
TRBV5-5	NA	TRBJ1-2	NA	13	TGTGCCAGCAGCTTTCCCGGGGACTATGGCTACACCTTC	CASSFPGDYGYTF
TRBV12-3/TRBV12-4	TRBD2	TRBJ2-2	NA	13	TGTGCCAGCTTTGCGGGAGCCACCGGGGAGCTGTTTTTT	CASFAGATGELFF
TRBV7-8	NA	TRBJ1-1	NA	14	TGTGCCAGCAGCTTAGCGGAGACGAACACTGAAGCTTTCTTT	CASSLAETNTEAFF
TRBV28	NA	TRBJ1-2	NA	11	TGTGCCAGCAGGCGTAGCTATGGCTACACCTTC	CASRRSYGYTF
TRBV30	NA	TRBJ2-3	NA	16	TGTGCCTGGAAAAGACAGGCCCTTACTAGCACAGATACGCAGTATTTT	CAWKRQALTSTDTQYF
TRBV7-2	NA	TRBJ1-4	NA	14	TGTGCCAGCAGGGAGGGAGGTGGTAATGAAAAACTGTTTTTT	CASREGGGNEKLFF
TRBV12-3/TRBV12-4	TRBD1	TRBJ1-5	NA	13	TGTGCCAGCAGTTTGGAAGGGGGCCAGCCCCAGCATTTT	CASSLEGGQPQHF